The next 20 T cell receptor beta chains were all read from a single sample in a study of Ad26.COV2.S vaccination and SARS-CoV-2 variants. Treatment of the sample: around 19 received Ad26.COV2.S at low or high dose, single or two shots; 5 received placebo; per-sample allocation not given. Sampling happened 63 days after the first vaccine or placebo injection. The table came from immunoSEQ multiplex PCR; TCRdb's copy has only in-frame clones and leaves some out. The sample holds almost 400,000 clones, about nine tenths seen once. The source was peripheral blood, collected in a trial of Ad26.COV2.S vaccine versus placebo. Receptor source: a person aged 18 to 59 who received the Ad26.COV2.S COVID-19 vaccine or a placebo.

V and J are TRBV11-2 and TRBJ2-7, with 12 positions matching TRBD2. Germline V gives CDR1 SGHAT, CDR2 FQNNGV. With V trimmed by 1 base and J by 2 bases, 6 bases remained unmatched. The CDR3 spans 17 residues. In DNA form, the CDR3 reads TGTGCCAGCAGCTTAGGGGGGACTAGCGGGCTAACCTACGAGCAGTACTTC. Amino acid sequence: CASSLGGTSGLTYEQYF.

Comment on this clone: Other DNA sequences in this sample translate to the same CDR3. V gene TRBV29-1 combines with J gene TRBJ1-2, with no clear D. CDR3 length equals 10 residues. V lost 3 bases, J lost 8 bases, and 7 bases lay in between. Germline-derived CDR1 and CDR2 are SQVTM and ANQGSEA. CDR3 sequence: CSVDGYGYTF. In nucleotides, the CDR3 is TGCAGCGTTGACGGGTACGGCTACACCTTC. Based on the CDR3 plus reference TRBV29-1 and TRBJ1-2, the full variable domain is SAVISQKPSRDICQRGTSLTIQCQVDSQVTMMFWYRQQPGQSLTLIATANQGSEATYESGFVIDKFPISRPNLTFSTLTVSNMSPEDSSIYLCSVDGYGYTFGSGTRLTVV.

V is TRBV28 and J is TRBJ2-1, with D tentatively TRBD1 (6 bases). V gave up 4 bases and J gave up 0 bases, with 13 bases separating them. The CDR3 has 16 residues. Germline loops: CDR1 MDHEN, CDR2 SYDVKM. The CDR3 sequence is CASSSSGTHSYNEQFF. The CDR3 nucleotides read TGTGCCAGCAGTTCCTCCGGGACACACTCCTACAATGAGCAGTTCTTC.

V and J are TRBV11-3 and TRBJ2-3; 7 bases align to TRBD2. Germline assignment: CDR1 SGHNT and CDR2 YENEEA. Unmatched junction bases numbered 11, after V lost 5 bases and J lost 3 bases. CDR3 size: 16 residues. CDR3 nucleotides: TGTGCCAGCAGCCCACCCGTGCGGGAGAAGACAGATACGCAGTATTTT. It encodes CASSPPVREKTDTQYF.

The rearrangement joins TRBV5-1 to TRBJ2-3; 8 bases map to TRBD2. The germline V gene has CDR1 SGHRS and CDR2 YFSETQ. V trimming: 4 bases; J trimming: 3 bases; junction bases outside the gene matches: 10. The CDR3 is 16 amino acids. CDR3 sequence: CASSLRAAGATDTQYF. The CDR3 region has the DNA TGCGCCAGCAGCCTCCGGGCAGCGGGAGCGACAGATACGCAGTATTTT. Full variable domain (rest looked up from reference TRBV5-1 and TRBJ2-3): KAGVTQTPRYLIKTRGQQVTLSCSPISGHRSVSWYQQTPGQGLQFLFEYFSETQRNKGNFPGRFSGRQFSNSRSEMNVSTLELGDSALYLCASSLRAAGATDTQYFGPGTRLTVL.

The CDR3 DNA is TGCGCCAGCAGCGTGACGAACGAGCAGTACTTC. Amino acids: CASSVTNEQYF. V usage is TRBV5-1 and J usage is TRBJ2-7; no firm D call. CDR1 is SGHRS, CDR2 YFSETQ, per germline. V was shortened by 4 bases and J by 5 bases, with 7 bases between the two germline ends. The CDR3 contains 11 residues.

The chain recombines TRBV5-1 with TRBJ2-5; maybe TRBD2 (5 bases). The germline V gene encodes CDR1 SGHRS and CDR2 YFSETQ. The CDR3 extends over 15 amino acids. Trimming shortened V by 4 bases and J by 0 bases, and 13 bases separated the two germline ends. CDR3 DNA sequence: TGCGCCAGCAGCCTCGGACTCCAGTACCAAGAGACCCAGTACTTC. Its protein product is CASSLGLQYQETQYF.

In this sample, this clone turned up once. J is TRBJ1-4 and V is TRBV27, with 9 bases lining up with TRBD1. The CDR3 has 15 amino acids. The germline CDR1 and CDR2 sequences are MNHEY and SMNVEV (reference sequence). V shed 5 bases and J 7 bases; nucleotides not matched to a gene: 8. CDR3 protein: CASSTLQGAGEKLFF. CDR3 in DNA: TGTGCCAGCAGTACCTTACAGGGGGCGGGTGAAAAACTGTTTTTT.

V gene TRBV5-4 combines with J gene TRBJ1-2; no reliable D call. Germline V gene lookup returns CDR1 SGHNT and CDR2 YYREEE (reference sequence). The CDR3 is 11 amino acids. Trimming shortened V by 2 bases and J by 6 bases, and 5 bases separated the two germline ends. The CDR3 loop is CASSFIDGYTF. DNA of the CDR3: TGTGCCAGCAGCTTCATAGATGGCTACACCTTC.

The rearrangement joins TRBV4-1 to TRBJ2-2; D may be TRBD1 (6 bases). V lost 4 bases, J lost 1 base, and 10 bases lay in between. This CDR3 is built from 15 residues. Germline CDR1 and CDR2: MGHRA and YSYEKL. The CDR3 region has the DNA TGCGCCAGCAGCCGCCTACAGGGGAACACCGGGGAGCTGTTTTTT. Amino acids: CASSRLQGNTGELFF.

This chain links TRBV5-1 with TRBJ2-4; no firm D call. This CDR3 has 15 amino acids. CDR1 and CDR2 (germline): SGHRS, YFSETQ. The V end was cut by 4 bases, the J end by 0 bases, with 11 bases between. The CDR3 protein is CASSPPDLAKNIQYF. In DNA form, the CDR3 reads TGCGCCAGCAGCCCCCCGGACCTAGCCAAAAACATTCAGTACTTC.

The chain employs TRBV28 and TRBJ1-4, with a possible D match to TRBD1 (5 bases). Trimming shortened V by 5 bases and J by 10 bases, and 20 bases separated the two germline ends. The CDR3 spans 15 residues. Looked up from germline, CDR1 is MDHEN and CDR2 is SYDVKM. The CDR3, as DNA: TGTGCCAGCAGTCTGGGGACTTATCGCGAGGGAAAACTGTTTTTT. Protein: CASSLGTYREGKLFF.

This chain uses TRBV19 with TRBJ1-2; TRBD1 matches at 11 bases. Germline-derived CDR1 and CDR2 are LNHDA and SQIVND (reference sequence). The junction had 12 bases not matched to a gene; V was cut back by 7 bases and J by 8 bases. CDR3 length: 15 residues. The CDR3: CASNPPRTGGGGYTF. The CDR3 nucleotides read TGTGCCAGTAACCCCCCACGGACAGGGGGCGGGGGCTACACCTTC.

The V gene is TRBV5-6, the J gene TRBJ2-7; a weak D match, TRBD1 (6 bases). CDR1 and CDR2 from the germline V gene are SGHDT and YYEEEE. The CDR3 runs to 13 residues. V dropped 2 bases and J dropped 5 bases, with 11 bases sitting between them. The CDR3 nucleotides are TGTGCCAGCAGCTTTATGGACAGCCACGAGCAGTACTTC. Protein product: CASSFMDSHEQYF.

This rearrangement joins TRBV19 to TRBJ1-4, with a weak D call TRBD1 (5 bases). V lost 8 bases to trimming and J lost 8 bases, with 15 bases between them. CDR1 and CDR2 (germline): LNHDA, SQIVND (reference sequence). The CDR3 covers 13 residues. The CDR3 sequence: CASRGFEREKLFF. The CDR3, as DNA: TGTGCCAGTCGGGGCTTCGAGAGGGAAAAACTGTTTTTT.

This chain links TRBV7-9 with TRBJ1-3; tentative D call: TRBD1 (5 bases). The CDR3 has 15 amino acids. CDR1 and CDR2 from the germline V gene are SEHNR and FQNEAQ (reference sequence). V lost 5 bases, J lost 4 bases, and 15 bases lay in between. The CDR3 spells CASSPSGAIGNTIYF. The DNA of the CDR3 is TGTGCCAGCAGCCCCAGTGGGGCTATCGGAAACACCATATATTTT.

The chain links TRBV10-2 to TRBJ1-4; a possible D gene is TRBD1 (5 bases). The CDR3 runs to 13 residues. Between the trimmed V and J ends, which lost 2 bases and 5 bases, there was a span of 6 bases. The germline V gene encodes CDR1 WSHSY and CDR2 SAAADI. The CDR3 reads CASSETGNEKLFF. The DNA of the CDR3 is TGCGCCAGCAGTGAGACAGGAAATGAAAAACTGTTTTTT.

This chain uses TRBV30 with TRBJ2-5; D is ambiguous. Germline CDR1 GTSNPN, CDR2 SVGIG (reference sequence). The germline V and J ends were trimmed by 4 bases and 0 bases, with 12 bases remaining between them. The CDR3 loop spans 14 amino acids. The CDR3: CAWTLGRHQETQYF. CDR3 bases: TGTGCCTGGACCCTCGGACGGCACCAAGAGACCCAGTACTTC.

The CDR3 loop is CVPTAQGVTDTQYF. The CDR3, as DNA: TGTGTCCCGACTGCACAGGGCGTCACAGATACGCAGTATTTT. The V gene is TRBV7-9, the J gene TRBJ2-3; perhaps TRBD1 as D (6 bases). Germline CDR1 and CDR2: SEHNR and FQNEAQ (reference sequence). The length of the CDR3 is 14 residues.

The chain couples TRBV3-1 (or the pseudogene TRBV3-2) to TRBJ2-6; D may match TRBD1 or TRBD2 (7 bases each). Trimming cost V 7 bases and J 3 bases, with 10 bases left between them. Per germline, CDR1 LGHDT and CDR2 YNNKEL (reference sequence). This CDR3 contains 14 residues. In nucleotides, the CDR3 is TGTGCCAGCACCAGGGGGGGTGGGGCCAACGTCCTGACTTTC. As protein: CASTRGGGANVLTF.